These 29 T cell receptor beta chains were all obtained from the same sample, sequenced in a study of spatial heterogeneity in lung cancer. No antigens are known for them. TCRdb re-called the 5' RACE reads with MiXCR, one entry per CDR3 protein. The data hold more than 550 distinct CDR3 sequences, with approximately 9.9% observed a single time. Regarding the study as a whole: Within tumors, counts of expanded alpha and beta TCRs tracked tumor mutation counts.

Stated time point: sample taken at primary tumor resection. The sample here was lung tumor tissue, taken at surgery. Receptors were obtained from a male donor with early-stage non-small cell lung cancer.

This clonotype counts as medium-sized. The chain has TRBV6-5 and TRBJ2-1; the D gene is possibly TRBD2 (5 bases). The germline CDR1 and CDR2 sequences are MNHEY and SVGAGI. The V and J ends lost 2 bases and 10 bases respectively, with 15 bases between them. This CDR3 is 14 amino acids long. CDR3 nucleotides: TGTGCCAGCAGTTACCTTTCCGCCCGGGGAGAGCAGTTCTTC. Protein sequence: CASSYLSARGEQFF.

This clonotype is labeled medium-sized. This CDR3 reads CASSLIAPVEQYF. In DNA, the CDR3 is TGTGCCAGCAGCTTAATCGCCCCCGTCGAGCAGTACTTC. The chain links TRBV7-2 to TRBJ2-7, with no clear D. Per germline, CDR1 SGHTA and CDR2 FQGNSA. V gave up 2 bases and J gave up 6 bases, with 11 bases separating them. This CDR3 is 13 amino acids long.

This clonotype counts as large (0.1 to 1%). The chain combines TRBV19 with TRBJ2-7; TRBD1 matches 10 bases. CDR3 size: 14 residues. J lost 2 bases, V lost 6 bases, and 4 bases had no gene match. In germline, CDR1 is LNHDA, CDR2 SQIVND (reference sequence). CDR3 sequence (DNA): TGTGCCAGTAGCCCCGGACAGGGGGCCTACGAGCAGTACTTC. Protein product: CASSPGQGAYEQYF. Looking up the rest from reference TRBV19 and TRBJ2-7 gives the full variable domain: DGGITQSPKYLFRKEGQNVTLSCEQNLNHDAMYWYRQDPGQGLRLIYYSQIVNDFQKGDIAEGYSVSREKKESFPLTVTSAQKNPTAFYLCASSPGQGAYEQYFGPGTRLTVT.

This clonotype is large in the sample. An end of the junction does not agree with germline; a read error may underlie this. The V gene is TRBV6-5, the J gene TRBJ2-7; D call uncertain. Germline CDR1 and CDR2: MNHEY and SVGAGI. This CDR3 is 13 amino acids long. DNA for the CDR3: TGTGCCAGCAGCTCCCCGACTCGAGGCGAGCAGTATTTC. Protein: CASSSPTRGEQYF.

The chain combines TRBV11-3 with TRBJ2-2; D is perhaps TRBD1 (5 bases). Deletions cut 1 base from V and 1 base from J, with 10 bases between. Germline CDR1 SGHNT, CDR2 YENEEA. The length of the CDR3 is 16 residues. The CDR3 protein is CASSLGRDQNTGELFF. The CDR3 coding sequence is TGTGCCAGCAGCTTAGGCAGGGATCAGAACACCGGGGAGCTGTTTTTT.

Relative to its sample, this clonotype is medium-sized. The CDR3 nucleotides read TGCGCCAGCAGAGGGACAGCCCAAGAGACCCAGTACTTC. Its translation: CASRGTAQETQYF. The V gene is TRBV5-1, the J gene TRBJ2-5; 7 bases fit TRBD1. The V gene end was trimmed by 5 bases and the J gene end by 1 base; junction bases not matched to a gene: 2. This CDR3 has 13 residues. In germline, CDR1 is SGHRS, CDR2 YFSETQ.

This clonotype counts as large. The DNA for the CDR3 is TGTGCCAGCAGCCAAGATCTGACTAGCGGGGCCACCGAGCAGTACTTC. Translation: CASSQDLTSGATEQYF. The chain links TRBV3-1 to TRBJ2-7; TRBD2 agrees at 11 bases. The trim removed 0 bases at V and 6 bases at J, leaving 7 bases unmatched. Germline-derived CDR1 and CDR2 are LGHDT and YNNKEL (reference sequence). The CDR3 loop spans 16 amino acids.

This clonotype was observed a few times. The chain has TRBV20-1 and TRBJ2-2, with 9 bases matching TRBD1. The V gene end was trimmed by 4 bases and the J gene end by 7 bases; junction bases not matched to a gene: 10. Germline-derived CDR1 and CDR2 are DFQATT and SNEGSKA (reference sequence). The CDR3 loop spans 15 amino acids. The CDR3 here is CSATLWGQGSGELFF. The CDR3 DNA reads TGCAGTGCTACCCTTTGGGGACAGGGAAGCGGGGAGCTGTTTTTT.

This clonotype is categorized as large. This chain links TRBV7-9 with TRBJ2-7; D is possibly TRBD2 (6 bases). V gave up 2 bases and J gave up 5 bases, with 19 bases separating them. The CDR3 loop spans 16 amino acids. Germline CDR1 and CDR2: SEHNR and FQNEAQ (reference sequence). The CDR3 DNA is TGTGCCAGCAGCTTATTCCCCTCACGGTCGGGGGACGAGCAGTACTTC. Translation: CASSLFPSRSGDEQYF.

This clonotype is labeled large. The rearrangement joins TRBV20-1 to TRBJ2-3; D unresolved. V was shortened by 6 bases and J by 0 bases, with 4 bases between the two germline ends. Germline loops: CDR1 DFQATT, CDR2 SNEGSKA (reference sequence). This CDR3 region has 11 residues. The CDR3 reads CSATSTDTQYF. The CDR3 DNA follows: TGCAGTGCAACTAGCACAGATACGCAGTATTTT.

In its sample, this clonotype was seen a few times. The J gene is TRBJ2-7, the V gene TRBV20-1; D may match TRBD1 or TRBD2 (5 bases each). The CDR3 is made up of 12 amino acids. V lost 5 bases, J lost 6 bases, and 14 bases lay in between. From germline, CDR1 is DFQATT and CDR2 SNEGSKA (reference sequence). This chain's CDR3 is CSAFPGTGEQYF. For the CDR3, the DNA is TGCAGTGCTTTCCCAGGGACGGGCGAGCAGTACTTC.

V gene TRBV4-1 combines with J gene TRBJ1-1; D possibly corresponds to TRBD1 (5 bases). This CDR3 is 16 amino acids long. From germline, CDR1 is MGHRA and CDR2 YSYEKL. The ends were cut back, 1 base at V and 1 base at J, with 13 bases in the middle. The CDR3: CASSQGSTASNTEAFF. The CDR3 nucleotides read TGCGCCAGCAGCCAAGGGTCGACAGCCTCGAACACTGAAGCTTTCTTT.

This clonotype is labeled as medium-sized. V usage is TRBV9 and J usage is TRBJ2-2, with 10 bases fitting TRBD2. Germline CDR1 SGDLS, CDR2 YYNGEE. The CDR3 covers 15 residues. Unmatched junction bases numbered 7, after V lost 4 bases and J lost 7 bases. The CDR3 loop is CASSPLAGGHGELFF. CDR3 nucleotide sequence: TGTGCCAGCAGCCCCTTAGCGGGGGGTCACGGGGAGCTGTTTTTT.

Relative to its sample, this clonotype is medium-sized (0.01 to 0.1%). This chain joins TRBV3-1 and TRBJ1-1, with unresolved D. CDR1 LGHDT and CDR2 YNNKEL come from the germline V gene (reference sequence). V was cut by 0 bases and J by 5 bases, with 7 bases left in between. The CDR3 has 13 residues. The CDR3 DNA is TGTGCCAGCAGCCAAGATATGGGAACTGAAGCTTTCTTT. Protein product: CASSQDMGTEAFF. Complete variable domain (other parts from reference TRBV3-1 and TRBJ1-1): DTAVSQTPKYLVTQMGNDKSIKCEQNLGHDTMYWYKQDSKKFLKIMFSYNNKELIINETVPNRFSPKSPDKAHLNLHINSLELGDSAVYFCASSQDMGTEAFFGQGTRLTVV.

This clonotype was found a few times. The chain combines TRBV19 with TRBJ2-7; TRBD1 agrees at 10 bases. The CDR3 extends over 19 amino acids. From germline, CDR1 is LNHDA and CDR2 SQIVND (reference sequence). V trimming: 4 bases; J trimming: 5 bases; junction bases outside the gene matches: 20. CDR3 sequence: CASSTPPSHTGTGANEQYF. For the CDR3, the DNA is TGTGCCAGTAGTACACCTCCTTCTCACACCGGGACAGGGGCGAACGAGCAGTACTTC.

There are a few counts of this clonotype. The rearrangement joins TRBV28 to TRBJ2-1; D is uncertain. This CDR3 region has 13 residues. V was shortened by 11 bases and J by 7 bases, with 18 bases between the two germline ends. CDR1 and CDR2 (germline): MDHEN, SYDVKM. This chain's CDR3 is CASSAQAKNEQFF. The CDR3 nucleotides are TGTGCCTCTTCGGCGCAGGCAAAGAATGAGCAGTTCTTC.

This clonotype is medium-sized by share. This chain joins TRBV9 and TRBJ2-7; TRBD2 might be the D (6 bases). V lost 3 bases, J lost 2 bases, and 12 bases lay in between. Germline lookup yields CDR1 SGDLS and CDR2 YYNGEE. The CDR3 is made up of 14 amino acids. Written as DNA, the CDR3 is TGTGCCAGCAGCGGGGGGGACGAAACCTACGAGCAGTACTTC. This sequence encodes CASSGGDETYEQYF.

This clonotype is termed large. CDR3 sequence reads: CASSGQGWKLFF. DNA for the CDR3: TGTGCCAGCAGCGGTCAGGGTTGGAAGCTGTTTTTT. The V gene is TRBV7-6, the J gene TRBJ2-2, with D possibly TRBD1 on 5 matching bases. This CDR3 has 12 residues. The ends were cut back, 5 bases at V and 12 bases at J, with 13 bases in the middle. Germline lookup yields CDR1 SGHVS and CDR2 FNYEAQ.

By its share, this clonotype is large (0.1 to 1%). The chain recombines TRBV11-1 with TRBJ2-5; D might be TRBD1 (5 bases). CDR1 is SGHAT, CDR2 FQDESV, per germline (reference sequence). The CDR3 consists of 13 residues. V was pared by 6 bases and J by 5 bases, with 13 bases between. The CDR3 DNA sequence: TGTGCCAGCAGTTCAGGGTTGGGCGAGACCCAGTACTTC. Translation: CASSSGLGETQYF.

Concerning this clonotype: A much larger clone sits a single nucleotide away, making a read error possible. This chain links TRBV9 with TRBJ2-2; 9 bases fit TRBD1. CDR1 is SGDLS and CDR2 is YYNGEE in the germline V gene. CDR3 size: 14 residues. The CDR3 here is CASGTGPNTGKLFF. The CDR3 DNA reads TGTGCCAGCGGGACAGGGCCTAACACCGGGAAGCTGTTTTTT.

This clonotype was found a few times. CDR3 nucleotides: TGTGCCAGCAGCGTAGCAGGGGAAGAGACCCAGTACTTC. It yields the protein CASSVAGEETQYF. The chain recombines TRBV9 with TRBJ2-5; possibly TRBD1 for D (6 bases). Germline V CDR1 and CDR2: SGDLS, YYNGEE. The V and J ends lost 0 bases and 3 bases respectively, with 6 bases between them. The CDR3 has 13 amino acids. The full variable domain, completed using reference TRBV9 and TRBJ2-5, is DSGVTQTPKHLITATGQRVTLRCSPRSGDLSVYWYQQSLDQGLQFLIQYYNGEERAKGNILERFSAQQFPDLHSELNLSSLELGDSALYFCASSVAGEETQYFGPGTRLLVL.

This clonotype counts as medium-sized. The chain recombines TRBV7-6 with TRBJ2-7; 8 positions match TRBD2. CDR3 size: 16 residues. The germline V gene encodes CDR1 SGHVS and CDR2 FNYEAQ. The ends lost 4 bases at V and 1 base at J; junction bases unmatched: 9. The CDR3 nucleotides read TGTGCCAGCAGCTCGTCTACAGCGGGGGTGTCCTACGAGCAGTACTTC. It translates to CASSSSTAGVSYEQYF.

In this sample, this clonotype is medium-sized. V gene TRBV12-3 or TRBV12-4 combines with J gene TRBJ1-5; no clear D. V was cut by 6 bases and J by 5 bases, with 8 bases left in between. The CDR3 has 12 amino acids. The CDR3 coding sequence is TGTGCCAGCAGCTCGCCTTATCAGCCCCAGCATTTT. Its translation is CASSSPYQPQHF.

By share, this clonotype counts as large (0.1 to 1%). This chain links TRBV6-6 with TRBJ1-1; D may be TRBD1 (5 bases). V dropped 2 bases and J dropped 10 bases, with 14 bases sitting between them. The CDR3 totals 13 residues. Germline V gene lookup returns CDR1 MNHNY and CDR2 SVGAGI (reference sequence). The CDR3 region is CASSYLDSGGAFF. CDR3 DNA sequence: TGTGCCAGCAGTTACCTGGACTCTGGGGGAGCTTTCTTT.

This clonotype is hyperexpanded by share. The genes are TRBV11-2 and TRBJ2-1, with D possibly TRBD2 on 6 matching bases. This CDR3 region has 12 residues. Germline CDR1 is SGHAT and CDR2 is FQNNGV. V was shortened by 4 bases and J by 9 bases, with 10 bases between the two germline ends. The CDR3 loop reads CASSYGGGEQFF. CDR3 DNA sequence: TGTGCCAGCAGCTACGGGGGAGGTGAGCAGTTCTTC.

Relative to its sample, this clonotype is large. CDR3 loop: CASRVVGGGTEAFF. The CDR3 nucleotides are TGTGCCAGCAGGGTGGTAGGGGGAGGAACTGAAGCTTTCTTT. This chain joins TRBV5-8 and TRBJ1-1; TRBD1 might be the D (6 bases). This CDR3 region has 14 residues. Germline V CDR1 and CDR2: SGHTS, YDEGEE. Trimming removed 5 bases from V and 5 bases from J, with 16 bases in between.

This clonotype is termed medium-sized (0.01 to 0.1%). The V call is TRBV6-5, the J call TRBJ1-4; TRBD1 matches at 9 bases. The CDR3 has 13 residues. J lost 8 bases, V lost 9 bases, and 7 bases had no gene match. CDR1 is MNHEY, CDR2 SVGAGI, per germline. Here the CDR3 reads CASGGTGNEKLFF. As DNA, the CDR3 is TGTGCCAGTGGCGGGACAGGGAACGAAAAACTGTTTTTT.

Sample share makes this clonotype medium-sized. The rearrangement joins TRBV7-4 to TRBJ2-1, with D unresolved. This CDR3 is built from 10 residues. Germline V gene sequence: CDR1 SGHVT, CDR2 SQSDAQ. Trimming cost V 3 bases and J 8 bases, with 2 bases left between them. The CDR3 DNA sequence: TGTGCCAGCAGCTTGCATGAGCAGTTCTTC. It encodes CASSLHEQFF.

This clonotype ranks as medium-sized. As DNA, the CDR3 is TGTGCCAGCAGAGACAGGGCAGAAAAACTGTTTTTT. Amino acids: CASRDRAEKLFF. The V and J genes are TRBV6-5 and TRBJ1-4, with 7 positions matching TRBD1. Trimming at V came to 6 bases and at J to 8 bases, leaving 3 bases not matched to a gene. CDR1 is MNHEY and CDR2 is SVGAGI in the germline V gene. This CDR3 region has 12 residues.